The clone carrying this TCR beta chain appeared a few times. Its antigen is not known. This entry belongs to a study of T cell responses to AZD1222 COVID-19 vaccine. Study observations and caveats: Among spike-specific TCRs, nearly half reportedly target unmutated variant regions. Among vaccine-associated CD4 TCRs, coverage spanned spike, with dominance at 160-218 and 743-854.

Germline values: CDR1 KGHSH, CDR2 LQKENI. This CDR3 is 17 amino acids long. V lost 4 bases to trimming and J lost 2 bases; unmatched junction nucleotides: 5. Clones were read by immunoSEQ multiplex PCR, and TCRdb kept only the in-frame ones, dropping some. The sample lists 57,000 or so clones; over 60% were seen once. The source of this sequence is an adult who received the AZD1222 COVID-19 vaccine. Sequences were derived from peripheral blood, sampled 28 days after the second AZD1222 dose. The J gene is TRBJ2-2, the V gene TRBV18, with 12 nucleotides matching TRBD2. The CDR3 region has the DNA TGTGCCAGCTCACGACAGACTAGCGGGGGCAACACCGGGGAGCTGTTTTTT. Its translation: CASSRQTSGGNTGELFF.